These 28 T cell receptor beta chains came from one sample sequenced in a study of patients and donors after allogeneic stem cell transplantation. TCRdb redid the calling of the RT-PCR reads with MiXCR, one entry per CDR3 protein. The profile shows over 65,000 distinct CDR3 sequences, around 27% of them singletons. The sequenced sample consisted of blood, either unsorted or a sorted T cell fraction (not recorded which). These receptors were collected from a human donor who was either an allogeneic HSCT recipient or a stem cell or donor lymphocyte infusion donor (not recorded which). It is not recorded whose cells these are; they may come from a transplant donor.

The chain joins TRBV27 to TRBJ1-1; D call uncertain. Trimming took off 6 bases at V and 1 base at J, with 9 bases between the two ends. Germline V gene sequence: CDR1 MNHEY, CDR2 SMNVEV (reference sequence). The CDR3 is 13 amino acids. CDR3: CASSALENTEAFF. DNA for the CDR3: TGTGCCAGCAGCGCCCTCGAGAACACTGAAGCTTTCTTT.

The genes are TRBV7-9 and TRBJ1-2, with no clear D. Germline V gives CDR1 SEHNR, CDR2 FQNEAQ (reference sequence). V was shortened by 1 base and J by 6 bases, with 12 bases between the two germline ends. The CDR3 has 14 amino acids. The CDR3 region is CASSLDAGSHGYTF. In nucleotides, the CDR3 is TGTGCCAGCAGCTTAGACGCCGGGTCCCATGGCTACACCTTC.

As DNA, the CDR3 is TGTGCCACCAGCAGGCTCCGTGGGACAGGGGTCGAGCAGTACTTC. Translation: CATSRLRGTGVEQYF. The chain combines TRBV15 with TRBJ2-7; 10 bases fit TRBD1. Trimming at V came to 3 bases and at J to 6 bases, leaving 8 bases not matched to a gene. CDR1 LNHNV and CDR2 YYDKDF come from the germline V gene (reference sequence). This CDR3 has 15 amino acids.

The chain uses TRBV12-3 or TRBV12-4 and TRBJ2-1; possible D gene TRBD2, 6 bases. Deletions cut 8 bases from V and 2 bases from J, with 7 bases between. The CDR3 loop spans 12 amino acids. The CDR3 loop reads CASGGTYNEQFF. The CDR3 DNA sequence: TGTGCCAGCGGCGGGACCTACAATGAGCAGTTCTTC.

The chain has TRBV12-3 or TRBV12-4 and TRBJ2-5, with D unresolved. V shed 6 bases and J shed 1 base, with 9 bases lying between them. This CDR3 has 13 residues. For the CDR3, the DNA is TGTGCCAGCAGGGCAGTATTCCAAGAGACCCAGTACTTC. Its protein product is CASRAVFQETQYF.

This clonotype was counted only a few times. J is TRBJ2-3 and V is TRBV20-1, with 8 nucleotides matching TRBD1. The V gene's germline CDR1 is DFQATT and CDR2 SNEGSKA (reference sequence). The CDR3 contains 17 residues. V was clipped by 4 bases and J by 2 bases; unmatched bases: 14. CDR3 coding DNA: TGCAGTGCTACGAACTTCAAGAGGGACAGGATCACAGATACGCAGTATTTT. This encodes CSATNFKRDRITDTQYF.

This clonotype appeared a few times. The chain combines TRBV4-3 with TRBJ1-1; D remains unclear. The CDR3 covers 15 residues. V lost 1 base and J 5 bases, leaving 14 bases between the germline ends. Looked up from germline, CDR1 is LGHNA and CDR2 is YSLEER. CDR3 sequence (DNA): TGCGCCAGCAGCCAAGGCGTTTCAAGTAAAACTGAAGCTTTCTTT. This gives the protein CASSQGVSSKTEAFF.

The chain combines TRBV20-1 with TRBJ1-1; D gene ambiguous. Deletions cut 6 bases from V and 0 bases from J, with 17 bases between. The CDR3 consists of 15 residues. Germline V gene sequence: CDR1 DFQATT, CDR2 SNEGSKA (reference sequence). The CDR3 region has the DNA TGCAGTGCCCAGGACCCGACGCGGATGAACACTGAAGCTTTCTTT. It translates to CSAQDPTRMNTEAFF.

This clonotype was seen a handful of times. The chain combines TRBV20-1 with TRBJ2-3; TRBD2 matches at 13 bases. The junction had 12 bases not matched to a gene; V was cut back by 6 bases and J by 0 bases. Germline CDR1 is DFQATT and CDR2 is SNEGSKA (reference sequence). The CDR3 sequence is 18 residues long. In DNA form, the CDR3 reads TGCAGTGCCCCGGGACTAGCGGGGACAGCCTCTAGCACAGATACGCAGTATTTT. Its protein is CSAPGLAGTASSTDTQYF.

The chain has TRBV28 and TRBJ1-3; the D gene is possibly TRBD1 (5 bases). V was shortened by 5 bases and J by 0 bases, with 14 bases between the two germline ends. Germline assignment: CDR1 MDHEN and CDR2 SYDVKM. This CDR3 is 16 amino acids long. The CDR3: CASSPGDGRSGNTIYF. The CDR3 nucleotides read TGTGCCAGCAGTCCCGGGGACGGTCGCTCTGGAAACACCATATATTTT. Combining the CDR3 with reference TRBV28 and TRBJ1-3 gives the whole variable domain DVKVTQSSRYLVKRTGEKVFLECVQDMDHENMFWYRQDPGLGLRLIYFSYDVKMKEKGDIPEGYSVSREKKERFSLILESASTNQTSMYLCASSPGDGRSGNTIYFGEGSWLTVV.

This clonotype was detected a few times. The chain couples TRBV20-1 to TRBJ1-1; D perhaps matches TRBD1 (6 bases). The length of the CDR3 is 13 residues. V lost 1 base, J lost 6 bases, and 12 bases lay in between. CDR1 is DFQATT, CDR2 SNEGSKA, per germline (reference sequence). This CDR3 reads CSARVTGSSEAFF. CDR3 coding DNA: TGCAGTGCTAGAGTAACAGGGAGCTCTGAAGCTTTCTTT.

The chain has TRBV11-3 and TRBJ2-5; 14 nucleotides agree with TRBD2. V was pared by 5 bases and J by 0 bases, with 8 bases of the junction left unmatched. Germline lookup yields CDR1 SGHNT and CDR2 YENEEA. The CDR3 spans 18 residues. The CDR3 is CASSPGLAGDPYQETQYF. The CDR3 DNA reads TGTGCCAGCAGCCCGGGACTAGCGGGGGACCCTTACCAAGAGACCCAGTACTTC.

This clonotype appeared a few times. The chain recombines TRBV15 with TRBJ2-5, with D tentatively TRBD2 (5 bases). V gave up 8 bases and J gave up 1 base, with 14 bases separating them. Looked up from germline, CDR1 is LNHNV and CDR2 is YYDKDF (reference sequence). The CDR3 sequence is 14 residues long. CDR3 loop: CATGRGGLQETQYF. CDR3 nucleotides: TGTGCCACCGGCCGAGGCGGACTCCAAGAGACCCAGTACTTC. Full variable domain (rest looked up from reference TRBV15 and TRBJ2-5): DAMVIQNPRYQVTQFGKPVTLSCSQTLNHNVMYWYQQKSSQAPKLLFHYYDKDFNNEADTPDNFQSRRPNTSFCFLDIRSPGLGDTAMYLCATGRGGLQETQYFGPGTRLLVL.

This sequence joins TRBV12-3 or TRBV12-4 and TRBJ2-5, with 8 bases lining up with TRBD1. Trimming removed 5 bases from V and 5 bases from J; junction bases left unmatched: 10. The CDR3 has 15 residues. CDR3 DNA sequence: TGTGCCAGCAGTAACGGGACAGGTGAAGAGGAGACCCAGTACTTC. Its translation is CASSNGTGEEETQYF.

This clonotype has only a few counts. This chain uses TRBV2 with TRBJ1-1; 12 nucleotides line up with TRBD1. The CDR3 consists of 15 residues. Per the germline V gene, CDR1 is SNHLY and CDR2 is FYNNEI. With 8 bases clipped from V and 5 bases from J, the junction kept 9 bases outside the gene matches. Here the CDR3 reads CASSGQGAGITEAFF. In nucleotides, the CDR3 is TGTGCCAGCTCGGGACAGGGGGCGGGAATTACTGAAGCTTTCTTT.

There are a few counts of this clonotype. The chain uses TRBV15 and TRBJ1-1, with a possible D match to TRBD1 (5 bases). Germline V lookup: CDR1 LNHNV, CDR2 YYDKDF (reference sequence). The CDR3 consists of 15 residues. V was trimmed by 0 bases and J by 1 base, leaving 9 bases between them. The CDR3 sequence: CATSREITGNTEAFF. The DNA of the CDR3 is TGTGCCACCAGCAGAGAAATAACAGGGAACACTGAAGCTTTCTTT.

The chain carries TRBV10-3 and TRBJ2-1; D is ambiguous. Trimming took 4 bases from V and 9 from J, leaving 7 bases between them. Germline CDR1 and CDR2: ENHRY and SYGVKD. The CDR3 spans 11 residues. CDR3 sequence reads: CAISGGGEQFF. In DNA form, the CDR3 reads TGTGCCATCAGTGGAGGCGGTGAGCAGTTCTTC.

This clonotype was recorded a few times. The CDR3 spells CSARDLGQALNTEAFF. CDR3 nucleotide sequence: TGCAGTGCTAGAGATCTGGGGCAGGCATTGAACACTGAAGCTTTCTTT. V usage is TRBV20-1 and J usage is TRBJ1-1, with D perhaps TRBD1 (5 bases). Germline assignment: CDR1 DFQATT and CDR2 SNEGSKA (reference sequence). CDR3 length: 16 residues. Deletions cut 0 bases from V and 0 bases from J, with 14 bases between.

This rearrangement joins TRBV12-3 or TRBV12-4 to TRBJ2-3; D may be TRBD2 (5 bases). The germline V and J ends were trimmed by 5 bases and 3 bases, with 18 bases remaining between them. CDR3 size: 16 residues. The CDR3 here is CASSAAPLGGTDTQYF. In DNA form, the CDR3 reads TGTGCCAGCAGTGCTGCCCCCCTAGGAGGAACAGATACGCAGTATTTT.

The rearrangement links TRBV29-1 to TRBJ1-1; D uncertain. The V end lost 6 bases, the J end lost 1 base, and 18 bases lay between the germline ends. This CDR3 has 15 amino acids. The germline gives CDR1 SQVTM, CDR2 ANQGSEA. CDR3 sequence reads: CSVIKGGWSNTEAFF. CDR3 bases: TGCAGCGTAATAAAAGGAGGTTGGTCGAACACTGAAGCTTTCTTT.

The rearrangement links TRBV25-1 to TRBJ1-4; maybe TRBD1 (5 bases). The V end was cut by 2 bases, the J end by 4 bases, with 11 bases between. The CDR3 runs 15 residues. Germline CDR1 is MGHDK and CDR2 is SYGVNS. The DNA of the CDR3 is TGTGCCAGCAGTGAACCAGGGACCCTTAATGAAAAACTGTTTTTT. Encoded protein: CASSEPGTLNEKLFF.

This chain uses TRBV29-1 with TRBJ1-2; 10 nucleotides match TRBD1. J was trimmed by 8 bases and V by 7 bases; bases with no gene match: 10. The CDR3 runs to 13 residues. CDR1 and CDR2 (germline): SQVTM, ANQGSEA. For the CDR3, the DNA is TGCAGCGCCTTGGGACAGGGGTATCGGGGCTACACCTTC. Translated: CSALGQGYRGYTF.

The rearrangement joins TRBV6-4 to TRBJ2-1; TRBD1 is a possible D gene (8 bases). The CDR3 loop spans 16 amino acids. Germline V gives CDR1 MRHNA, CDR2 SNTAGT. Trimming pared 6 bases from V and 4 bases from J, leaving 19 bases between. The CDR3 region is CASSRSGQGGYNEQFF. CDR3 nucleotide sequence: TGTGCCAGCAGCAGGTCCGGACAGGGAGGGTACAATGAGCAGTTCTTC.

The gene calls are TRBV6-5 and TRBJ2-5, with a possible D match to TRBD1 (6 bases). Germline V lookup: CDR1 MNHEY, CDR2 SVGAGI. Trimming took 5 bases from V and 5 from J, leaving 15 bases between them. The CDR3 contains 14 residues. The DNA for the CDR3 is TGTGCCAGCAGTCTACTGGACAGTGCGGAGACCCAGTACTTC. The encoded protein is CASSLLDSAETQYF.

The chain is built from TRBV12-3 or TRBV12-4 and TRBJ2-3; the D is unclear. The V and J ends lost 6 bases and 6 bases respectively, with 10 bases between them. The CDR3 has 12 amino acids. The CDR3 nucleotides are TGTGCCAGCAGCCATAATAGGGATACGCAGTATTTT. Its protein product is CASSHNRDTQYF.

By share, this clonotype ranks as medium-sized. V usage is TRBV20-1 and J usage is TRBJ1-5, with TRBD1 identical over 9 bases. The CDR3 loop spans 16 amino acids. Trimming took 3 bases from V and 2 from J; bases not matched to a gene: 8. The germline CDR1 and CDR2 sequences are DFQATT and SNEGSKA (reference sequence). Here the CDR3 reads CSASSLDRGRNQPQHF. The CDR3 coding sequence is TGCAGTGCTAGCTCTCTGGACAGGGGACGCAATCAGCCCCAGCATTTT.

The gene calls are TRBV25-1 and TRBJ1-1; D remains ambiguous. The CDR3 runs to 13 residues. CDR1 is MGHDK, CDR2 SYGVNS, per germline. Trimming pared 2 bases from V and 2 bases from J, leaving 6 bases between. The CDR3 reads CASSEHGNTEAFF. The CDR3 bases are TGTGCCAGCAGTGAACACGGAAACACTGAAGCTTTCTTT.

This clonotype came up a few times. The chain combines TRBV7-2 with TRBJ2-3; perhaps TRBD2 as D (6 bases). Germline lookup yields CDR1 SGHTA and CDR2 FQGNSA. The germline V and J ends were trimmed by 3 bases and 4 bases, with 11 bases remaining between them. The CDR3 is 14 residues long. The chain's CDR3 is CASSFRWGADTQYF. The CDR3 region has the DNA TGTGCCAGCAGCTTCAGGTGGGGGGCAGATACGCAGTATTTT.